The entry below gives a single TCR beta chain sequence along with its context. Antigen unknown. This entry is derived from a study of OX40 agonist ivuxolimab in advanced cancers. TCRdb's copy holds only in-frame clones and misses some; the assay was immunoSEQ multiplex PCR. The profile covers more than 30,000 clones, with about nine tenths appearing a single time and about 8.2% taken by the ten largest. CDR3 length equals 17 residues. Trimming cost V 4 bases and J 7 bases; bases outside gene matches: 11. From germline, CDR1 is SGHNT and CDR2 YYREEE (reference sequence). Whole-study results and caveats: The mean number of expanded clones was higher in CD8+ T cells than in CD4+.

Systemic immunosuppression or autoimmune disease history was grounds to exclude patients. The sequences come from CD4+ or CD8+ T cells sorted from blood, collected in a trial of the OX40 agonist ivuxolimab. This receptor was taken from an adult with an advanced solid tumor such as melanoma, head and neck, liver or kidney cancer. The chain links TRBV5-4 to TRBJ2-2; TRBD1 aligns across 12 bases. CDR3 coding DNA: TGTGCCAGCAGCCCCGCGGGACAGGGGGCGATGGTCGGGGAGCTGTTTTTT. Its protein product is CASSPAGQGAMVGELFF.